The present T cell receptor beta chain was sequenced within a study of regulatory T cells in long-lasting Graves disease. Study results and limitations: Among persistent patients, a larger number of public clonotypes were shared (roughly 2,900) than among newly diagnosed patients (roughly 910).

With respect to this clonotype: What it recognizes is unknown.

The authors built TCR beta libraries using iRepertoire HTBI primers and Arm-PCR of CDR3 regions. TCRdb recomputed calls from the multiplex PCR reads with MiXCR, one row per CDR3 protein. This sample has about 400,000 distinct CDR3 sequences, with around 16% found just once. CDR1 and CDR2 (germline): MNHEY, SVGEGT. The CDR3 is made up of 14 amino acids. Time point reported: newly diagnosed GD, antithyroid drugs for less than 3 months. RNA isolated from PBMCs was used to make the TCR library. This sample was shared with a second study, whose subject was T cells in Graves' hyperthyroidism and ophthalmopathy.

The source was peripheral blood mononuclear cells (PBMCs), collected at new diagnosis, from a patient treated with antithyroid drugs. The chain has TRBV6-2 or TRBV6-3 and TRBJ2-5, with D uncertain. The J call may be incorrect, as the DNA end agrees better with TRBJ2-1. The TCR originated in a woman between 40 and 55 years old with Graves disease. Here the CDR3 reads CASSRPLPYNEQFF. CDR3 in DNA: TGTGCCAGCAGTCGTCCCCTTCCGTACAATGAGCAGTTCTTC.